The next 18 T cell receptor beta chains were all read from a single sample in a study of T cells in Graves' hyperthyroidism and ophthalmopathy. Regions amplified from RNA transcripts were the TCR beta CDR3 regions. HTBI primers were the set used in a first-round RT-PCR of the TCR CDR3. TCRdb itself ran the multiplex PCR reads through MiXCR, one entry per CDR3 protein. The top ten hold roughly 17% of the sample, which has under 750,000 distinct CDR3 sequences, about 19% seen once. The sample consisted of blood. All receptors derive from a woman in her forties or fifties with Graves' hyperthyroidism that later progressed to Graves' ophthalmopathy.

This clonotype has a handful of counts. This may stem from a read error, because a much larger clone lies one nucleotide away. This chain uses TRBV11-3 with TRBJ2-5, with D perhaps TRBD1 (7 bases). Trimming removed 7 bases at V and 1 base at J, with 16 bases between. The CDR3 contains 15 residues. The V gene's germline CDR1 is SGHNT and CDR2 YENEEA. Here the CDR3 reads CASNLTGDSQETQYF. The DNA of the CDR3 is TGTGCCAGCAACTTGACGGGGGACAGCCAAGAGACCCAGTACTTC.

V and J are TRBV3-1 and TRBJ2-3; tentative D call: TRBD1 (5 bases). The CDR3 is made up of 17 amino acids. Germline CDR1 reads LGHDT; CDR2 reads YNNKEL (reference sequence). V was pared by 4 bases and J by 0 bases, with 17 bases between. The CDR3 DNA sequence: TGTGCCAGCAGCCCCGCACCTCGACAGTCTAGCACAGATACGCAGTATTTT. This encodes CASSPAPRQSSTDTQYF.

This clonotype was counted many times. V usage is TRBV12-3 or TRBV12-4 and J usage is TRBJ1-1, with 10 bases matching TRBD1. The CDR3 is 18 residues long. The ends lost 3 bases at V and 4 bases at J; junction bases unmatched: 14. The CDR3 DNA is TGTGCCAGCAGTTTCCCCCTTCGAGACAGGGGGCTTGGCACTGAAGCTTTCTTT. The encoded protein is CASSFPLRDRGLGTEAFF.

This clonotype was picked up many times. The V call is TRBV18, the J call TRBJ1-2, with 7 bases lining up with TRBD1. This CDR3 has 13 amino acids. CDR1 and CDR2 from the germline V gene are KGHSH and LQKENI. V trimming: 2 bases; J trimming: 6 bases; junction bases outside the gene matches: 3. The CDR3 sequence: CASSPEQGNGYTF. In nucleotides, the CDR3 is TGTGCCAGCTCACCAGAACAGGGGAATGGCTACACCTTC.

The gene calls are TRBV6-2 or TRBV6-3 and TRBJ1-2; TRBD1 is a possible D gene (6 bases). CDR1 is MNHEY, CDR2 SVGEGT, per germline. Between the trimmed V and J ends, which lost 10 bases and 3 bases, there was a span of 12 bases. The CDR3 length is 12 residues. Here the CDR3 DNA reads TGTGCCACCGAGGACAGCTACTATGGCTACACCTTC. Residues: CATEDSYYGYTF.

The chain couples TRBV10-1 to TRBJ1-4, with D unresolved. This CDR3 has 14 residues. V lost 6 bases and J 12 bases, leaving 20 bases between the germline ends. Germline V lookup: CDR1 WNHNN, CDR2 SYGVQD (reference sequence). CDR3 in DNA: TGCGCCAGCAGCAAGGACCCCGAAGCGGGCGAACTGTTTTTT. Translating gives CASSKDPEAGELFF.

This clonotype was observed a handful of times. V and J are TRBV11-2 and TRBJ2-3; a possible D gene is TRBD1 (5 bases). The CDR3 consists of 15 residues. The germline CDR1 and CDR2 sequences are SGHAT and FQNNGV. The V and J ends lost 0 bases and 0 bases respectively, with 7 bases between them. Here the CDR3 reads CASSLDAGSTDTQYF. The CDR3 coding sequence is TGTGCCAGCAGCTTAGATGCAGGGAGCACAGATACGCAGTATTTT.

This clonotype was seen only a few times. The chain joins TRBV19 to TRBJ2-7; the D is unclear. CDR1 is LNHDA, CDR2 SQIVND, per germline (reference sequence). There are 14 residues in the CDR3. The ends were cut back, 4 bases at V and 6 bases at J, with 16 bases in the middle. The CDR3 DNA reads TGTGCCAGTAGTAGCGGTACGGACCGCTCCGAGCAGTACTTC. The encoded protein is CASSSGTDRSEQYF.

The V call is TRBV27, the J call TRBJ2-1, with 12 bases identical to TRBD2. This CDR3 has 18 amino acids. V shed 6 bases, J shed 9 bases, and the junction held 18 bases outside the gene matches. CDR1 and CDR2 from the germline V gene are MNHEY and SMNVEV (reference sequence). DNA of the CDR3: TGTGCCAGCAGCCCTTACCTAACGACTAGCGGGAGAGTGGGTGAGCAGTTCTTC. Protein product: CASSPYLTTSGRVGEQFF.

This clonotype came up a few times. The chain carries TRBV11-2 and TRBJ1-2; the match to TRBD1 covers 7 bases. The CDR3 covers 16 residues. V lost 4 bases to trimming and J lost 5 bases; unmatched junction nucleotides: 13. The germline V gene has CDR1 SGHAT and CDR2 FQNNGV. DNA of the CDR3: TGTGCCAGCAGCTCGATCCGGGACAGAAGGGATTATGGCTACACCTTC. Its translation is CASSSIRDRRDYGYTF.

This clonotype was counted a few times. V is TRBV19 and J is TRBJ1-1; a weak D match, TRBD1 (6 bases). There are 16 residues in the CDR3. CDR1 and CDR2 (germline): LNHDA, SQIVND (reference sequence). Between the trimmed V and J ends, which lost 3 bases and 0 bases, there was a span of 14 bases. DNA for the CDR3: TGTGCCAGTAGTATCGGGAGGACAGAAATGAACACTGAAGCTTTCTTT. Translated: CASSIGRTEMNTEAFF.

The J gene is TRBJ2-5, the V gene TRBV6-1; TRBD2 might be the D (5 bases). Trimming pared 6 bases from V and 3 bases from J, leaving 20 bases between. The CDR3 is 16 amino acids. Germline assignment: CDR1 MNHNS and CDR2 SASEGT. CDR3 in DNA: TGTGCCAGCAGGCCGACGGAGACTACCGGCAAAGAGACCCAGTACTTC. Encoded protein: CASRPTETTGKETQYF.

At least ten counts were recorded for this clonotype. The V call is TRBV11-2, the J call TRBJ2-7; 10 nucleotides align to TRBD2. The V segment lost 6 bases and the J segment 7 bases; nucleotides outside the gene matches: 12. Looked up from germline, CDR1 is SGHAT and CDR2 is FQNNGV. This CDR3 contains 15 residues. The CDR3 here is CASSSVGLAGVEQYF. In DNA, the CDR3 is TGTGCCAGCAGTTCTGTGGGGCTAGCGGGAGTTGAGCAGTACTTC.

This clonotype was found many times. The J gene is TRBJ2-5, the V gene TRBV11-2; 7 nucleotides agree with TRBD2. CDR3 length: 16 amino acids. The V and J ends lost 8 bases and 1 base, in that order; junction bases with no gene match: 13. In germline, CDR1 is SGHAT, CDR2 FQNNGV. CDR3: CASARRLANPQETQYF. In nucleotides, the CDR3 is TGTGCCAGCGCTAGGAGACTAGCAAACCCCCAAGAGACCCAGTACTTC.

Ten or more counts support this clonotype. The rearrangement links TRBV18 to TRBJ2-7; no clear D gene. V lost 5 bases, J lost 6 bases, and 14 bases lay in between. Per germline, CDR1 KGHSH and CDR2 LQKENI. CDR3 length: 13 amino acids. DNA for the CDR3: TGTGCCAGCTCATCAGTATCGGACGGCGAGCAGTACTTC. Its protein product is CASSSVSDGEQYF.

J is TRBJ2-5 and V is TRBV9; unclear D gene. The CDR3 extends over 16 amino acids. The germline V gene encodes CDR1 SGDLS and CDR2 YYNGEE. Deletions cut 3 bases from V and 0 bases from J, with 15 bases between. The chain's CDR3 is CASSGPPSGHQETQYF. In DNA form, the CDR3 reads TGTGCCAGCAGCGGACCTCCGTCGGGCCACCAAGAGACCCAGTACTTC.

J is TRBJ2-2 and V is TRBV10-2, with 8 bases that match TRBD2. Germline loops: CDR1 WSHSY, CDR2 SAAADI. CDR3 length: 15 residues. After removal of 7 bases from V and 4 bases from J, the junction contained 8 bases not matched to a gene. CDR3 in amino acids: CASNGGGTTTGELFF. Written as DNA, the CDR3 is TGCGCCAGCAACGGCGGGGGGACGACCACCGGGGAGCTGTTTTTT.

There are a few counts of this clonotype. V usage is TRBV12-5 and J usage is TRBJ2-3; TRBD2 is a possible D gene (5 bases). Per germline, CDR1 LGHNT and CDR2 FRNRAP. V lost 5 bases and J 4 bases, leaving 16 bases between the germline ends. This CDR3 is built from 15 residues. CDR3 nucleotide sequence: TGTGCTAGTGGTATGGACTTCTTAACTCCAGATACGCAGTATTTT. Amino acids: CASGMDFLTPDTQYF.